This T cell receptor (beta chain) was captured in a study of OX40 agonist ivuxolimab in advanced cancers. Study in general: The patients received ivuxolimab by intravenous route every 2 weeks at 0.01 to 10 mg/kg. Dose-escalation patients suffered from hepatocellular carcinoma, melanoma, renal cell or head and neck cancer. The study, taken as a whole, reports: Relative to CD4+, CD8+ T cells held more expanded clones on average. The study found among the lowest clonal expansion in partial responders at 0.1-3.0 mg/kg.

Of note for this clone: Antigen unknown.

Germline V gene data show CDR1 as SGHKS and CDR2 as YYEKEE (reference sequence). The CDR3 has 13 residues. Trimming pared 0 bases from V and 12 bases from J, leaving 13 bases between. Some clones are missing from TCRdb's copy, which holds only in-frame ones; the method was immunoSEQ multiplex PCR. The data contain 50,000 to 70,000 clones, about 88% of them singletons. The sample was CD4+ or CD8+ T cells sorted from blood, taken in a trial of the OX40 agonist ivuxolimab. The TCR originated in an adult with an advanced solid tumor such as melanoma, head and neck, liver or kidney cancer. The chain employs TRBV5-5 and TRBJ2-1; possible D gene TRBD2, 6 bases. The CDR3 DNA reads as TGTGCCAGCAGCTTGGTTGCGGGAAATAGGCAGTTCTTC. Its protein is CASSLVAGNRQFF.